This passage covers 8 T cell receptor beta chains from one sample sequenced in a study of T cell clones after liver transplantation. Generated by immunoSEQ multiplex PCR, the TCRdb table keeps only in-frame clones and is missing some. The data show 20,000 to 30,000 clones, more than 60% seen once. The sequenced sample was CD4+ T cells from blood, obtained before liver transplant. The receptors were sampled from a human donor who received a liver transplant.

This rearrangement joins TRBV29-1 to TRBJ2-3; 9 bases map to TRBD2. The CDR3 loop spans 13 amino acids. V trimming: 3 bases; J trimming: 4 bases; junction bases outside the gene matches: 2. From germline, CDR1 is SQVTM and CDR2 ANQGSEA. The CDR3 bases are TGCAGCGTTGAGGGACTAGCCCCAGATACGCAGTATTTT. Translating it yields CSVEGLAPDTQYF.

This clone has more than one count but fewer than ten. The V call is TRBV10-3, the J call TRBJ2-2; TRBD2 agrees at 14 bases. The CDR3 consists of 18 residues. CDR1 is ENHRY and CDR2 is SYGVKD in the germline V gene. Trimming cost V 6 bases and J 5 bases; bases outside gene matches: 11. The DNA of the CDR3 is TGTGCCATCAGCCCCGGCCCCGGGACTAGCGGGGGTACCGGGGAGCTGTTTTTT. It codes for CAISPGPGTSGGTGELFF.

Remarks on this clone: Other DNA variants within this sample encode the same CDR3. V and J are TRBV5-6 and TRBJ2-7, with D unclear. This CDR3 has 12 amino acids. Trimming cost V 4 bases and J 6 bases, with 11 bases left between them. Per germline, CDR1 SGHDT and CDR2 YYEEEE. The CDR3 region has the DNA TGTGCCAGCAGCCATACCTCAGGCGAGCAGTACGTC. The encoded protein is CASSHTSGEQYV.

J is TRBJ2-7 and V is TRBV5-1; the D gene is possibly TRBD1 (6 bases). The CDR3 covers 14 residues. The V gene's germline CDR1 is SGHRS and CDR2 YFSETQ. With 3 bases removed from V and 5 bases from J, the gap between germline ends came to 15 bases. CDR3 in amino acids: CASSSFQGSNEQYF. CDR3 nucleotide sequence: TGCGCCAGCAGCTCTTTCCAGGGGTCAAACGAGCAGTACTTC.

This clone was seen more than once but under ten times. The CDR3, as DNA: TGTGCCAGCAGCTTAGGTGGGGGGGTAACCAAAGAAGCTTTCTTT. This translates into CASSLGGGVTKEAFF. V gene TRBV7-9 combines with J gene TRBJ1-1; maybe TRBD1 (5 bases). Germline CDR1 and CDR2: SEHNR and FQNEAQ (reference sequence). Trimming removed 1 base at V and 8 bases at J, with 17 bases between. CDR3 size: 15 residues.

The chain employs TRBV29-1 and TRBJ2-1; 13 bases are a match to TRBD2. From germline, CDR1 is SQVTM and CDR2 ANQGSEA. The CDR3 length is 14 residues. V gave up 7 bases and J gave up 8 bases; unmatched junction bases: 8. The CDR3 is CSDVTSGGLHEQFF. As DNA, the CDR3 is TGCAGCGACGTGACTAGCGGGGGGTTACATGAGCAGTTCTTC.

Points on this clone: This same CDR3 is encoded by further DNA sequences in the sample. The chain is built from TRBV18 and TRBJ2-3; 16 bases line up with TRBD2. Unmatched junction bases numbered 1, after V lost 3 bases and J lost 4 bases. This CDR3 has 16 amino acids. Per germline, CDR1 KGHSH and CDR2 LQKENI. CDR3 bases: TGTGCCAGCTCACCGGGACTAGCGGGGGGGCCAGATACGCAGTATTTT. Translation: CASSPGLAGGPDTQYF.

This chain uses TRBV6-6 with TRBJ1-1; D not certain. Deletions cut 0 bases from V and 5 bases from J, with 10 bases between. The CDR3 runs 14 residues. CDR1 is MNHNY, CDR2 SVGAGI, per germline (reference sequence). Written as DNA, the CDR3 is TGTGCCAGCAGTTACTCTTTAGGTGGGACTGAAGCTTTCTTT. As protein: CASSYSLGGTEAFF.